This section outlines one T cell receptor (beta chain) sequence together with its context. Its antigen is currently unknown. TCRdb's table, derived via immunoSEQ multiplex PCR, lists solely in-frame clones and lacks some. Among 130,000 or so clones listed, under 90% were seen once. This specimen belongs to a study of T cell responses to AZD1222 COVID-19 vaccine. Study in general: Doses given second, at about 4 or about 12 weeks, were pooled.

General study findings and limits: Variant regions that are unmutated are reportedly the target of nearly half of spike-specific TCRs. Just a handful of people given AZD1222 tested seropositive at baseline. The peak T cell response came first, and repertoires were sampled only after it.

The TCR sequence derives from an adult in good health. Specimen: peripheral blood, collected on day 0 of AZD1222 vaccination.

CDR3 protein: CASSSLHSGNTIYF. DNA for the CDR3: TGTGCCAGCAGCTCCCTTCACTCTGGAAACACCATATATTTT. The genes are TRBV7-9 and TRBJ1-3; D remains unclear. This CDR3 contains 14 residues. Germline V gives CDR1 SEHNR, CDR2 FQNEAQ (reference sequence). The V end was cut by 4 bases, the J end by 0 bases, with 7 bases between. Full variable domain (missing parts from reference TRBV7-9 and TRBJ1-3): DTGVSQNPRHKITKRGQNVTFRCDPISEHNRLYWYRQTLGQGPEFLTYFQNEAQLEKSRLLSDRFSAERPKGSFSTLEIQRTEQGDSAMYLCASSSLHSGNTIYFGEGSWLTVV.